What follows are 28 T cell receptor beta chains derived from one specimen sequenced in a study of T-cell reconstitution after alpha-beta-depleted transplantation in children. Researchers prepared the TCRbeta library using unique molecular identifiers, the study reports. TCRdb analysed the PCR reads with MiXCR anew, one entry per CDR3 protein. The data hold some 200,000 distinct CDR3 sequences, with about 11% observed a single time. The material was PBMCs, obtained before TCRalphabeta/CD19-depleted stem cell transplant. The receptors shown here come from a child under two years old with acute myeloid leukemia, due to receive a stem cell transplant.

This clonotype was counted ten times or more. This sequence joins TRBV5-5 and TRBJ2-1, with D possibly being TRBD1 or TRBD2 (5 bases each). Germline V gives CDR1 SGHKS, CDR2 YYEKEE (reference sequence). The CDR3 covers 16 residues. The V end lost 6 bases, the J end lost 4 bases, and 20 bases lay between the germline ends. DNA for the CDR3: TGTGCCAGCACCCTGGAAGGGACCGGCATATACAATGAGCAGTTCTTC. Protein sequence: CASTLEGTGIYNEQFF.

There are many counts of this clonotype. The chain has TRBV5-1 and TRBJ2-6, with D hard to call. The CDR3 runs to 14 residues. The germline CDR1 and CDR2 sequences are SGHRS and YFSETQ. Trimming shortened V by 3 bases and J by 0 bases, and 4 bases separated the two germline ends. The CDR3 spells CASSWGSGANVLTF. CDR3 nucleotides: TGCGCCAGCAGCTGGGGCTCTGGGGCCAACGTCCTGACTTTC.

Only a few counts were recorded for this clonotype. This chain links TRBV6-5 with TRBJ1-1; TRBD1 might be the D (5 bases). CDR1 MNHEY and CDR2 SVGAGI come from the germline V gene. With 1 base removed from V and 1 base from J, the gap between germline ends came to 10 bases. This CDR3 has 15 amino acids. Here the CDR3 reads CASSYFRGTNTEAFF. As DNA, the CDR3 is TGTGCCAGCAGTTACTTTCGGGGGACGAACACTGAAGCTTTCTTT.

In its sample, this clonotype was seen many times. The V gene is TRBV9, the J gene TRBJ1-1, with D possibly matching TRBD1 (5 bases). V shed 4 bases and J shed 4 bases, with 8 bases lying between them. This CDR3 has 12 amino acids. Germline V gives CDR1 SGDLS, CDR2 YYNGEE. The CDR3 loop is CASSPQGTEAFF. In DNA form, the CDR3 reads TGTGCCAGCAGCCCCCAGGGCACTGAAGCTTTCTTT.

This clonotype has ten or more counts. CDR3 coding DNA: TGCGCCAGCAGCTCACAGGGAGCGGCTAATGAAAAACTGTTTTTT. As protein: CASSSQGAANEKLFF. The chain combines TRBV5-1 with TRBJ1-4; tentative D call: TRBD1 (6 bases). Germline V CDR1 and CDR2: SGHRS, YFSETQ. The CDR3 has 15 residues. V was pared by 3 bases and J by 3 bases, with 12 bases between.

At least ten counts were recorded for this clonotype. This rearrangement joins TRBV5-1 to TRBJ2-3; TRBD2 agrees at 12 bases. The CDR3 sequence is 14 residues long. Trimming took 2 bases from V and 6 from J; bases not matched to a gene: 1. The germline V gene has CDR1 SGHRS and CDR2 YFSETQ. CDR3: CASSFTSGRDTQYF. CDR3 coding DNA: TGCGCCAGCAGCTTCACTAGCGGGAGGGATACGCAGTATTTT.

The chain couples TRBV7-8 to TRBJ1-2; D may be TRBD1 (6 bases). Germline V lookup: CDR1 SGHVS, CDR2 FQNEAQ. Trimming cost V 4 bases and J 3 bases, with 15 bases left between them. The CDR3 contains 15 residues. The CDR3 reads CASSSKRTDHYGYTF. CDR3 DNA sequence: TGTGCCAGCAGCTCGAAGAGGACAGATCACTATGGCTACACCTTC.

The V gene is TRBV7-2, the J gene TRBJ1-2; D gene unclear. Trimming stripped 8 bases from V and 8 bases from J, with 21 bases between. The germline V gene has CDR1 SGHTA and CDR2 FQGNSA. This CDR3 has 14 amino acids. The CDR3 DNA reads as TGTGCCAGCTCGTTAGACAATTGGCGACGAGGCTACACCTTC. Amino acid sequence: CASSLDNWRRGYTF.

The V call is TRBV6-2 or TRBV6-3, the J call TRBJ1-4; the D is unclear. CDR1 is MNHEY, CDR2 SVGEGT, per germline. The CDR3 spans 14 residues. The V end lost 3 bases, the J end lost 6 bases, and 11 bases lay between the germline ends. The CDR3 is CASSYVRRDEKLFF. As DNA, the CDR3 is TGTGCCAGCAGTTATGTCCGGAGGGATGAAAAACTGTTTTTT.

In its sample, this clonotype was seen many times. This chain uses TRBV3-1 with TRBJ2-1; tentative D call: TRBD2 (5 bases). The CDR3 length is 16 residues. Trimming cost V 0 bases and J 3 bases, with 12 bases left between them. Germline V CDR1 and CDR2: LGHDT, YNNKEL (reference sequence). CDR3 amino acids: CASSQELRRFYNEQFF. CDR3 DNA: TGTGCCAGCAGCCAAGAGCTACGGAGGTTCTACAATGAGCAGTTCTTC.

Comment on this clonotype: A much larger clone is a single base away; this may be a read error. The V call is TRBV5-1, the J call TRBJ2-1; 8 nucleotides agree with TRBD2. CDR1 and CDR2 from the germline V gene are SGHRS and YFSETQ. This CDR3 has 16 residues. J lost 3 bases, V lost 0 bases, and 5 bases had no gene match. CDR3 in DNA: TGCGCCAGCAGCTTGGGAGGCGGGGGGCTCTACAATGAGCAGTTCTTC. Translated, it gives CASSLGGGGLYNEQFF.

This clonotype was picked up many times. The chain employs TRBV5-1 and TRBJ2-2; 10 nucleotides align to TRBD1. The CDR3 spans 15 residues. Germline CDR1 and CDR2: SGHRS and YFSETQ. The ends lost 4 bases at V and 7 bases at J; junction bases unmatched: 7. The CDR3 DNA reads as TGCGCCAGCAGCCCCCGGGACAGGGGTCACGGGGAGCTGTTTTTT. It is translated as CASSPRDRGHGELFF.

This clonotype was seen many times. The chain uses TRBV11-2 and TRBJ1-3, with unresolved D. The CDR3 is 12 residues long. V lost 5 bases and J 0 bases, leaving 2 bases between the germline ends. Germline V gene lookup returns CDR1 SGHAT and CDR2 FQNNGV. CDR3 coding DNA: TGTGCCAGCAGCCACTCTGGAAACACCATATATTTT. It specifies CASSHSGNTIYF.

This clonotype was seen ten or more times. The gene calls are TRBV4-3 and TRBJ2-2, with D hard to call. The CDR3 runs to 12 residues. Germline V lookup: CDR1 LGHNA, CDR2 YSLEER. V was trimmed by 6 bases and J by 7 bases, leaving 9 bases between them. CDR3 bases: TGCGCCAGCAGACCTGTGAGCGGGGAGCTGTTTTTT. Amino acid sequence: CASRPVSGELFF.

This clonotype was detected ten times or more. This sequence joins TRBV20-1 and TRBJ1-1; D gene unclear. This CDR3 spans 11 amino acids. Germline V gene data show CDR1 as DFQATT and CDR2 as SNEGSKA (reference sequence). Trimming left V 6 bases short and J 2 bases short, with 7 bases between. The CDR3: CSAGSNTEAFF. The CDR3 nucleotides read TGCAGTGCGGGGAGTAACACTGAAGCTTTCTTT.

The table lists this clonotype with many counts. The chain links TRBV12-3 or TRBV12-4 to TRBJ1-2, with TRBD1 as a possible D gene (5 bases). V lost 6 bases and J lost 4, with 18 bases in between. This CDR3 region has 15 residues. This chain's CDR3 is CASSRGSAGSYGYTF. The CDR3 DNA is TGTGCCAGCAGCCGGGGCTCGGCCGGGTCCTATGGCTACACCTTC.

This clonotype showed up many times. This chain uses TRBV20-1 with TRBJ2-7, with 7 bases fitting TRBD2. There are 16 residues in the CDR3. The germline CDR1 and CDR2 sequences are DFQATT and SNEGSKA (reference sequence). Unmatched junction bases numbered 9, after V lost 0 bases and J lost 1 base. The CDR3 spells CSARDLGRGLSYEQYF. The DNA for the CDR3 is TGCAGTGCTAGAGATTTGGGGAGGGGATTATCCTACGAGCAGTACTTC.

This clonotype appeared many times. The chain recombines TRBV18 with TRBJ2-3, with 9 positions matching TRBD2. CDR1 KGHSH and CDR2 LQKENI come from the germline V gene. The CDR3 sequence is 15 residues long. The J segment lost 0 bases and the V segment lost 3 bases, leaving 1 base of the junction unmatched. The CDR3 is CASSPTSGSTDTQYF. The CDR3 nucleotides read TGTGCCAGCTCACCTACTAGCGGGAGCACAGATACGCAGTATTTT.

This clonotype has a count of ten or more. In DNA, the CDR3 is TGTGCCACCAGTGATTCTCGGACTAGCGGGAGCAACAATGAGCAGTTCTTC. It codes for CATSDSRTSGSNNEQFF. The J gene is TRBJ2-1, the V gene TRBV24-1; TRBD2 matches 13 bases. The V segment lost 2 bases and the J segment 5 bases; nucleotides outside the gene matches: 5. Germline V gene data show CDR1 as KGHDR and CDR2 as SFDVKD. The CDR3 spans 17 residues.

This clonotype was observed many times. J is TRBJ1-1 and V is TRBV18; 10 nucleotides align to TRBD1. The V gene's germline CDR1 is KGHSH and CDR2 LQKENI. J gave up 8 bases and V 5 bases, and 14 bases lay outside the gene matches. The CDR3 is 16 residues long. The CDR3 DNA follows: TGTGCCAGCTCAGGGGGACAGGGGCGCCCCCCTTGGGAAGCTTTCTTT. Residues: CASSGGQGRPPWEAFF. The entire variable domain, with the rest obtained from reference TRBV18 and TRBJ1-1, is as follows: NAGVMQNPRHLVRRRGQEARLRCSPMKGHSHVYWYRQLPEEGLKFMVYLQKENIIDESGMPKERFSAEFPKEGPSILRIQQVVRGDSAAYFCASSGGQGRPPWEAFFGQGTRLTVV.

This clonotype was counted ten times or more. The chain is built from TRBV7-2 and TRBJ2-5; 8 bases line up with TRBD2. CDR1 and CDR2 (germline): SGHTA, FQGNSA. There are 15 residues in the CDR3. The V gene end was trimmed by 4 bases and the J gene end by 5 bases; junction bases not matched to a gene: 9. The CDR3 region is CASSSSGLVKETQYF. The CDR3 region has the DNA TGTGCCAGCAGCTCCTCGGGACTAGTAAAGGAGACCCAGTACTTC. Based on the CDR3 plus reference TRBV7-2 and TRBJ2-5, the full variable domain is GAGVSQSPSNKVTEKGKDVELRCDPISGHTALYWYRQSLGQGLEFLIYFQGNSAPDKSGLPSDRFSAERTGGSVSTLTIQRTQQEDSAVYLCASSSSGLVKETQYFGPGTRLLVL.

This clonotype has ten or more counts. This chain links TRBV24-1 with TRBJ2-1; D is uncertain. Trimming pared 3 bases from V and 6 bases from J, leaving 8 bases between. The CDR3 is made up of 13 amino acids. Germline-derived CDR1 and CDR2 are KGHDR and SFDVKD. CDR3 DNA: TGTGCCACCAGTGATAACCCCCCCAATGAGCAGTTCTTC. Translated: CATSDNPPNEQFF.

This clonotype was seen ten or more times. The chain uses TRBV20-1 and TRBJ1-2, with D possibly matching TRBD1 (5 bases). The CDR3 length is 14 residues. From germline, CDR1 is DFQATT and CDR2 SNEGSKA (reference sequence). Deletions cut 3 bases from V and 2 bases from J, with 13 bases between. The CDR3 nucleotides read TGCAGTGCTAGTACCCAGGGTCAAAACTATGGCTACACCTTC. Translated: CSASTQGQNYGYTF.

This clonotype was recorded at least ten times. The chain combines TRBV9 with TRBJ1-1; perhaps TRBD1 as D (6 bases). V was clipped by 0 bases and J by 7 bases, with 19 bases between them. Germline lookup yields CDR1 SGDLS and CDR2 YYNGEE. The CDR3 runs 16 residues. DNA of the CDR3: TGTGCCAGCAGCGTAGAGGGGGGGGCCCTCAAAGGTGAAGCTTTCTTT. Its protein product is CASSVEGGALKGEAFF.

Details on this clonotype: This clone may be a read error of a much larger clone one base away. This chain links TRBV7-2 with TRBJ2-1; tentative D call: TRBD2 (6 bases). Trimming pared 11 bases from V and 7 bases from J, leaving 24 bases between. Germline loops: CDR1 SGHTA, CDR2 FQGNSA. The CDR3 consists of 15 residues. Here the CDR3 reads CAGQGWSGPINEQFF. CDR3 nucleotide sequence: TGTGCCGGCCAGGGCTGGAGCGGGCCTATTAATGAGCAGTTCTTC.

This clonotype was recorded many times. The rearrangement joins TRBV5-1 to TRBJ2-3; the D is unclear. Germline loops: CDR1 SGHRS, CDR2 YFSETQ. CDR3 size: 15 residues. V was clipped by 1 base and J by 1 base, with 10 bases between them. As DNA, the CDR3 is TGCGCCAGCAGCTTGTTCGACGGAGGCACAGATACGCAGTATTTT. Residues: CASSLFDGGTDTQYF.

This clonotype was observed at least ten times. The V call is TRBV18, the J call TRBJ2-3, with TRBD1 as a possible D gene (6 bases). The CDR3 is 14 residues long. The ends were cut back, 3 bases at V and 2 bases at J, with 9 bases in the middle. Per germline, CDR1 KGHSH and CDR2 LQKENI. This chain's CDR3 is CASSPQGNTDTQYF. The DNA of the CDR3 is TGTGCCAGCTCACCTCAGGGGAACACAGATACGCAGTATTTT.

This clonotype occurred many times. The chain couples TRBV28 to TRBJ1-2; D remains unclear. V was clipped by 5 bases and J by 5 bases, with 15 bases between them. The CDR3 extends over 14 amino acids. Germline V CDR1 and CDR2: MDHEN, SYDVKM. The CDR3 spells CASSRPGGGYGYTF. The DNA for the CDR3 is TGTGCCAGCAGTCGTCCGGGAGGAGGGTATGGCTACACCTTC.